Below are 22 T cell receptor beta chains sequenced from a single sample in a study of molecular identifiers for immune sequencing clone quantification. Via MiXCR, TCRdb re-called the PCR reads, giving one row per CDR3 protein. The data show about 640,000 distinct CDR3 sequences, with 20% seen just once and roughly 0.83% held by the top ten. Sample: naive CD8+ T cells from blood, with Jurkat cell RNA spiked in. Regarding subset: FACS-sorted CD8+CD4-CCR7+CD45RA+ naive T cells. These receptor sequences come from a human donor in good health. Some libraries in this study had Jurkat cell RNA spiked in.

This clonotype was detected a few times. J is TRBJ2-2 and V is TRBV5-1, with D perhaps assigned TRBD1 or TRBD2 (5 bases each). Germline CDR1 and CDR2: SGHRS and YFSETQ. CDR3 length: 17 amino acids. The germline V and J ends were trimmed by 4 bases and 0 bases, with 16 bases remaining between them. The CDR3, as DNA: TGCGCCAGCAGCGTTCCCGGGGCCCGCGCGAACACCGGGGAGCTGTTTTTT. The encoded protein is CASSVPGARANTGELFF.

This clonotype was picked up many times. V and J are TRBV28 and TRBJ1-1, with TRBD1 matching 7 bases. The CDR3 covers 18 residues. Germline V CDR1 and CDR2: MDHEN, SYDVKM. V dropped 3 bases and J dropped 0; count of bases not matched to a gene: 13. Here the CDR3 DNA reads TGTGCCAGCAGTTTTTCCGAGGGCAGGGGGTTGATGAACACTGAAGCTTTCTTT. It specifies CASSFSEGRGLMNTEAFF.

This clonotype was recorded at least ten times. The chain carries TRBV19 and TRBJ2-3; D gene unclear. V lost 4 bases and J 2 bases, leaving 16 bases between the germline ends. This CDR3 spans 16 amino acids. Per germline, CDR1 LNHDA and CDR2 SQIVND (reference sequence). The CDR3: CASSTSGFAITDTQYF. CDR3 nucleotides: TGTGCCAGTAGTACCTCAGGTTTCGCCATCACAGATACGCAGTATTTT.

This clonotype has ten or more counts. The V gene is TRBV20-1, the J gene TRBJ1-5; D remains unclear. This CDR3 is built from 14 residues. V was pared by 3 bases and J by 2 bases, with 11 bases between. Germline loops: CDR1 DFQATT, CDR2 SNEGSKA (reference sequence). In DNA, the CDR3 is TGCAGTGCTAGGCCTAGCGGTGGCAATCAGCCCCAGCATTTT. This encodes CSARPSGGNQPQHF.

The chain joins TRBV6-5 to TRBJ2-5, with 8 bases aligning to TRBD1. With 4 bases clipped from V and 0 bases from J, the junction kept 1 base outside the gene matches. Germline V gene lookup returns CDR1 MNHEY and CDR2 SVGAGI. The CDR3 totals 14 residues. The CDR3 nucleotides read TGTGCCAGCAGTTGGACAGGGTACCAAGAGACCCAGTACTTC. Its translation is CASSWTGYQETQYF.

To note about this clonotype: At one of its ends the junction is not consistent with the germline gene, which may arise from a read error. This chain links TRBV27 with TRBJ2-7; TRBD1 might be the D (5 bases). Germline V lookup: CDR1 MNHEY, CDR2 SMNVEV (reference sequence). This CDR3 is 12 amino acids long. CDR3 residues: CASIDSSYGQYF. Here the CDR3 DNA reads TGTGCCAGCATAGACAGCTCCTACGGGCAGTACTTC.

This clonotype was picked up a small number of times. The chain has TRBV4-3 and TRBJ2-1; possibly TRBD2 for D (6 bases). V was trimmed by 4 bases and J by 4 bases, leaving 20 bases between them. The CDR3 runs to 17 residues. Germline V gives CDR1 LGHNA, CDR2 YSLEER. DNA for the CDR3: TGCGCCAGCAGCCCAGATGACCGGGACTCTCGTTACAATGAGCAGTTCTTC. Translated: CASSPDDRDSRYNEQFF.

The CDR3 is CASRGDLTDTQYF. CDR3 coding DNA: TGTGCCAGCAGAGGGGACTTAACAGATACGCAGTATTTT. This chain joins TRBV2 and TRBJ2-3, with D possibly being TRBD2 (6 bases). Germline CDR1 is SNHLY and CDR2 is FYNNEI. The length of the CDR3 is 13 residues. Trimming removed 6 bases from V and 3 bases from J, with 10 bases in between. The full variable domain, completed using reference TRBV2 and TRBJ2-3, is EPEVTQTPSHQVTQMGQEVILRCVPISNHLYFYWYRQILGQKVEFLVSFYNNEISEKSEIFDDQFSVERPDGSNFTLKIRSTKLEDSAMYFCASRGDLTDTQYFGPGTRLTVL.

V gene TRBV7-6 combines with J gene TRBJ2-2; 12 nucleotides match TRBD2. This CDR3 spans 16 amino acids. Trimming took 5 bases from V and 7 from J; bases not matched to a gene: 8. Germline V gives CDR1 SGHVS, CDR2 FNYEAQ. CDR3 DNA: TGTGCCAGCAGCATACTAGCGGGAGGAATAGGCGGGGAGCTGTTTTTT. Protein: CASSILAGGIGGELFF.

This clonotype has more than one count but fewer than ten. J is TRBJ1-5 and V is TRBV27, with D uncertain. Between the trimmed V and J ends, which lost 6 bases and 2 bases, there was a span of 11 bases. The CDR3 is 14 residues long. CDR1 MNHEY and CDR2 SMNVEV come from the germline V gene (reference sequence). The CDR3 spells CASRSSGGNQPQHF. CDR3 sequence (DNA): TGTGCCAGCAGATCGTCGGGCGGCAATCAGCCCCAGCATTTT.

This clonotype was observed at least ten times. The chain joins TRBV27 to TRBJ2-4; TRBD1 aligns across 11 bases. J was trimmed by 3 bases and V by 8 bases; bases with no gene match: 3. The CDR3 totals 14 residues. The germline gives CDR1 MNHEY, CDR2 SMNVEV (reference sequence). In DNA form, the CDR3 reads TGTGCCAGCGGGGACAGGGGGGGCAAAAACATTCAGTACTTC. It specifies CASGDRGGKNIQYF.

There are many counts of this clonotype. The chain joins TRBV29-1 to TRBJ2-1; D gene uncertain. The CDR3 loop spans 11 amino acids. Germline CDR1 is SQVTM and CDR2 is ANQGSEA. Trimming removed 4 bases at V and 7 bases at J, with 8 bases between. CDR3 DNA: TGCAGCGTTGTTGGAAGAAATGAGCAGTTCTTC. Residues: CSVVGRNEQFF.

This clonotype came up many times. This chain joins TRBV11-2 and TRBJ2-5; D is undetermined. The CDR3 contains 14 residues. V lost 2 bases and J 1 base, leaving 8 bases between the germline ends. The germline V gene encodes CDR1 SGHAT and CDR2 FQNNGV. CDR3 residues: CASSLYGFQETQYF. CDR3 coding DNA: TGTGCCAGCAGCTTATACGGATTCCAAGAGACCCAGTACTTC.

This chain joins TRBV20-1 and TRBJ1-1; 8 nucleotides align to TRBD1. After removal of 0 bases from V and 5 bases from J, the junction contained 11 bases not matched to a gene. CDR3 length equals 16 residues. Germline V gene lookup returns CDR1 DFQATT and CDR2 SNEGSKA (reference sequence). DNA for the CDR3: TGCAGTGCTAGAGATAGACAGGGGAGCTATCGAACTGAAGCTTTCTTT. Translating it yields CSARDRQGSYRTEAFF.

This clonotype has at least ten counts. This chain connects TRBV28 to TRBJ2-5, with a tentative D call TRBD1 (6 bases). Per germline, CDR1 MDHEN and CDR2 SYDVKM. V was pared by 8 bases and J by 1 base, with 11 bases between. The CDR3 consists of 13 residues. CDR3 nucleotides: TGTGCCAGCGGGAACAGGGTCCAAGAGACCCAGTACTTC. As protein: CASGNRVQETQYF. Using reference TRBV28 and TRBJ2-5 for the parts outside the CDR3, the full variable domain is DVKVTQSSRYLVKRTGEKVFLECVQDMDHENMFWYRQDPGLGLRLIYFSYDVKMKEKGDIPEGYSVSREKKERFSLILESASTNQTSMYLCASGNRVQETQYFGPGTRLLVL.

This clonotype was picked up many times. This chain links TRBV5-1 with TRBJ1-1; 8 bases fit TRBD1. The CDR3 sequence is 16 residues long. V was pared by 4 bases and J by 3 bases, with 11 bases of the junction left unmatched. Germline-derived CDR1 and CDR2 are SGHRS and YFSETQ. The CDR3 sequence: CASSTDREERYTEAFF. CDR3 nucleotides: TGCGCCAGCAGCACGGACAGGGAAGAGAGGTACACTGAAGCTTTCTTT.

There are many counts of this clonotype. The rearrangement uses TRBV27 and TRBJ2-3; 7 bases agree with TRBD1. Germline values: CDR1 MNHEY, CDR2 SMNVEV (reference sequence). Trimming took 3 bases from V and 4 from J; bases not matched to a gene: 10. The CDR3 runs 16 residues. CDR3 loop: CASSFSGQILPDTQYF. As DNA, the CDR3 is TGTGCCAGCAGTTTCTCGGGACAGATCTTGCCAGATACGCAGTATTTT.

In this sample, this clonotype turned up a few times. The V call is TRBV30, the J call TRBJ2-2, with D perhaps TRBD1 or TRBD2 (5 bases each). The CDR3 runs to 13 residues. V was shortened by 4 bases and J by 4 bases, with 10 bases between the two germline ends. Germline CDR1 and CDR2: GTSNPN and SVGIG (reference sequence). This chain's CDR3 is CAWKQDFTGELFF. As DNA, the CDR3 is TGTGCCTGGAAACAGGACTTCACCGGGGAGCTGTTTTTT.

This chain joins TRBV27 and TRBJ1-4; the D is unclear. The germline V gene encodes CDR1 MNHEY and CDR2 SMNVEV (reference sequence). The V end was cut by 8 bases, the J end by 2 bases, with 18 bases between. This CDR3 spans 16 amino acids. The CDR3 region has the DNA TGTGCCAGCGGCAACTATCGAACCGGGACTAATGAAAAACTGTTTTTT. Protein sequence: CASGNYRTGTNEKLFF.

This clonotype was counted only a few times. The chain couples TRBV20-1 to TRBJ2-1; 10 nucleotides match TRBD2. The V gene end was trimmed by 4 bases and the J gene end by 3 bases; junction bases not matched to a gene: 6. CDR3 length equals 15 residues. The V gene's germline CDR1 is DFQATT and CDR2 SNEGSKA (reference sequence). The chain's CDR3 is CSATSSGRLYNEQFF. The DNA of the CDR3 is TGCAGTGCTACCTCTAGCGGGAGACTCTACAATGAGCAGTTCTTC.

As for this clonotype: Being one base from a much bigger clone, this may be a read error. The V and J genes are TRBV12-3 or TRBV12-4 and TRBJ2-2; no reliable D call. This CDR3 has 16 amino acids. The CDR3 loop reads CTSSLPPGTGTGELFF. The CDR3 nucleotides read TGTACCAGCAGCTTACCCCCTGGTACGGGCACCGGGGAGCTGTTTTTT.

This clonotype came up many times. The rearrangement joins TRBV4-2 to TRBJ1-1; D is undetermined. The CDR3 sequence is 15 residues long. V was cut by 1 base and J by 0 bases, with 9 bases left in between. CDR1 is LGHNA, CDR2 YNFKEQ, per germline. The CDR3 reads CASSQAEGMNTEAFF. DNA of the CDR3: TGTGCCAGCAGCCAAGCGGAAGGTATGAACACTGAAGCTTTCTTT.